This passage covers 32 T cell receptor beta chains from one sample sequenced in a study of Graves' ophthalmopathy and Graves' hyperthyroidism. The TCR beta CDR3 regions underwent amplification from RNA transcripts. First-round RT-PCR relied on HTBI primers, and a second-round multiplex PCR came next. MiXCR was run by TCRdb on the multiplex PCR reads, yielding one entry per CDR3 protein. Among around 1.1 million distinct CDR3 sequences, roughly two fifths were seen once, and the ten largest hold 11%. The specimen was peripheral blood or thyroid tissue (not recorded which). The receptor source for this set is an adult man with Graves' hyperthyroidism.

The DNA of the CDR3 is TGTGCCAGCAGTGAGGGTGGGGGGCAAGAGACCCAGTACTTC. Translating it yields CASSEGGGQETQYF. The genes are TRBV6-5 and TRBJ2-5, with D maybe TRBD2 (6 bases). The V and J ends lost 5 bases and 2 bases respectively, with 12 bases between them. Per germline, CDR1 MNHEY and CDR2 SVGAGI. This CDR3 comprises 14 residues.

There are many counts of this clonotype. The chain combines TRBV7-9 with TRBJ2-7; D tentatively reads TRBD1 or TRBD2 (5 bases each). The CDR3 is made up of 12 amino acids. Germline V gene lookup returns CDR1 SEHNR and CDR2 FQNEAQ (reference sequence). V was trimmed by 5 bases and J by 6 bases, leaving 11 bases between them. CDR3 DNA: TGTGCCAGCAGCGTCAGGGACGGCGAGCAGTACTTC. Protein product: CASSVRDGEQYF.

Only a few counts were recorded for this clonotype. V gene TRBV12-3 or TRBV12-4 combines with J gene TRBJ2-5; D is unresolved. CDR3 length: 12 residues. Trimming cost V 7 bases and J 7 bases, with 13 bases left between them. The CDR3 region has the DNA TGTGCCAGCACTCTCGCGTCCGGGACCCAGTACTTC. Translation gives CASTLASGTQYF.

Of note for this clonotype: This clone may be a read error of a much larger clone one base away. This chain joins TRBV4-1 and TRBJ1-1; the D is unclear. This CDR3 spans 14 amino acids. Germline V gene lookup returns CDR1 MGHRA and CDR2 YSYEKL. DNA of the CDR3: TGCGCCAGCAGCCAACCAACCCTGAACACTGGAGCTTTCTTT. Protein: CASSQPTLNTGAFF.

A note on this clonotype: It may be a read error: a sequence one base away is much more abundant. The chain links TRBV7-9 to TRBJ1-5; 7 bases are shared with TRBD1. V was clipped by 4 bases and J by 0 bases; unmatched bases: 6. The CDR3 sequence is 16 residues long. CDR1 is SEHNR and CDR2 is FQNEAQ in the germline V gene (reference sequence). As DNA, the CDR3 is TGTGCCAGCAGCTCGACAGGGACGGATAGCAATCAGCCCCAGCATTTT. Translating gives CASSSTGTDSNQPQHF.

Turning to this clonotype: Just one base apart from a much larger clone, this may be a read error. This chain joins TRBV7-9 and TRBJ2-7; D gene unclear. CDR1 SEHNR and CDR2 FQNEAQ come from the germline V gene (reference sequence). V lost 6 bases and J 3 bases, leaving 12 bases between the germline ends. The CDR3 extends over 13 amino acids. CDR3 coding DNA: TGTGCCAGCAGTCGTGACCACATCTACGAGCAGTACTTC. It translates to CASSRDHIYEQYF.

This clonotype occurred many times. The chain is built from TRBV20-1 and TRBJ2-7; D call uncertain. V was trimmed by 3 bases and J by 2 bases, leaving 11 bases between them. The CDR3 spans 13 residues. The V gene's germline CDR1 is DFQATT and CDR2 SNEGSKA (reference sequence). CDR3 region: CSARSPIAYEQYF. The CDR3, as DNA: TGCAGTGCTAGGTCTCCCATAGCCTACGAGCAGTACTTC.

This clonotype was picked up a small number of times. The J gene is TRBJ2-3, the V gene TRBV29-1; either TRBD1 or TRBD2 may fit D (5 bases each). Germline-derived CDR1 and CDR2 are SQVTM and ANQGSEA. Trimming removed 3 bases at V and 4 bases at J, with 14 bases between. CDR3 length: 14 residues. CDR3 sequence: CSVEGVAAADTQYF. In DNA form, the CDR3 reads TGCAGCGTTGAGGGGGTAGCAGCCGCAGATACGCAGTATTTT.

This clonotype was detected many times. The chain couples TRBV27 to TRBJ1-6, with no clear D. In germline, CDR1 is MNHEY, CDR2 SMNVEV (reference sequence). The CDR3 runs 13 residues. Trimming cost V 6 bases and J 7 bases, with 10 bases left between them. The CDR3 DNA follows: TGTGCCAGCAGGGGAGCGTTCAATTCACCCCTCCACTTT. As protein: CASRGAFNSPLHF.

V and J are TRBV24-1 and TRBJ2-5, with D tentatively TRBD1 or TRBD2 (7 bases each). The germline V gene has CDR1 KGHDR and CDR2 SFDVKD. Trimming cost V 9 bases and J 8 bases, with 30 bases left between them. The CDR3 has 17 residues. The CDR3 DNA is TGTGCCACCCAGGGGGAGCTCACCGGGACTACTAGAGGTACCCAGTACTTC. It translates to CATQGELTGTTRGTQYF.

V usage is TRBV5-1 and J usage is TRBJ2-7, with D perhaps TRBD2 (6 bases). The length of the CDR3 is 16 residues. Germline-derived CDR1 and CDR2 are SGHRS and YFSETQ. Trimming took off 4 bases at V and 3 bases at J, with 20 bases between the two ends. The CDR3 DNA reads TGCGCCAGCAGCGCCTCCCGGGGCGGGATATTCTACGAGCAGTACTTC. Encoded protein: CASSASRGGIFYEQYF.

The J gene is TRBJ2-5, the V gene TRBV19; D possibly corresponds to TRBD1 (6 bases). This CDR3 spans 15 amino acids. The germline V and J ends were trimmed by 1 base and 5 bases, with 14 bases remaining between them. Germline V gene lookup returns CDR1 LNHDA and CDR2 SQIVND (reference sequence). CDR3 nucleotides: TGTGCCAGTAGTATAGTCCTGGCTAGGGGGGAGACCCAGTACTTC. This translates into CASSIVLARGETQYF.

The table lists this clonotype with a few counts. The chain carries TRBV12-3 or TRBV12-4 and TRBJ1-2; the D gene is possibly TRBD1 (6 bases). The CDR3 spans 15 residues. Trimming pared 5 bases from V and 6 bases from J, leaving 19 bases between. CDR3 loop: CASSLDRIGSHGYTF. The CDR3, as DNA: TGTGCCAGCAGTCTCGACAGGATTGGATCTCATGGCTACACCTTC.

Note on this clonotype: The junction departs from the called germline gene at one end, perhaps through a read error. This CDR3 is CASSEARGAGYEQYF. The CDR3 DNA reads TGTGCCAGCAGTGAAGCGCGAGGGGCGGGATACGAGCAGTACTTC. V is TRBV10-2 and J is TRBJ2-7; perhaps TRBD2 as D (6 bases). CDR3 length: 15 amino acids. Germline-derived CDR1 and CDR2 are WSHSY and SAAADI.

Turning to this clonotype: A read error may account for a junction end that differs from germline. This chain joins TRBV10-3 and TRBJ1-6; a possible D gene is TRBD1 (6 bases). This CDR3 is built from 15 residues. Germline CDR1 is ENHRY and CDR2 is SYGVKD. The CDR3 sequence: CASSSQGWSSSPLHF. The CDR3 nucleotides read TGTGCCAGCAGTTCACAGGGTTGGAGTAGCTCACCCCTCCACTTT.

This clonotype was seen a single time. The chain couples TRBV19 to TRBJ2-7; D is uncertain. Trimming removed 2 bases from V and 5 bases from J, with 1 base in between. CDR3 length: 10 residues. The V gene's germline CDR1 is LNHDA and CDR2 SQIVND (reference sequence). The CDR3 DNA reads TGTGCCAGTAGTATACACGAGCAGTACTTC. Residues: CASSIHEQYF.

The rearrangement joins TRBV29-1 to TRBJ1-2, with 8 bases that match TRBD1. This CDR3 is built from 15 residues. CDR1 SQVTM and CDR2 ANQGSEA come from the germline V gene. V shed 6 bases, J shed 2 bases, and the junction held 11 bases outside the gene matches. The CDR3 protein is CSVLRQGRGNYGYTF. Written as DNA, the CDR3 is TGCAGCGTCCTAAGACAGGGGAGGGGAAACTATGGCTACACCTTC.

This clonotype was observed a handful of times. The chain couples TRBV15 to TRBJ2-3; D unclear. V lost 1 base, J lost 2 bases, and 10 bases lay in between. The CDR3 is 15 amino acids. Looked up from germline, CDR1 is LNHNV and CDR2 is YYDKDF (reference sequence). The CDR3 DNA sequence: TGTGCCACCAGCAGAGGGGCGGAACCCACAGATACGCAGTATTTT. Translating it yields CATSRGAEPTDTQYF.

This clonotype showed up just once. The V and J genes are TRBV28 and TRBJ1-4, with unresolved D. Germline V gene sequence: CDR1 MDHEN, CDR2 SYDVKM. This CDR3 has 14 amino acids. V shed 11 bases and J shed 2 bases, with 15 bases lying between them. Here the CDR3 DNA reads TGTGCCGCAGGAACCGTGGGGACTAATGAAAAACTGTTTTTT. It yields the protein CAAGTVGTNEKLFF. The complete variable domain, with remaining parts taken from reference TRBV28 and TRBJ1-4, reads DVKVTQSSRYLVKRTGEKVFLECVQDMDHENMFWYRQDPGLGLRLIYFSYDVKMKEKGDIPEGYSVSREKKERFSLILESASTNQTSMYLCAAGTVGTNEKLFFGSGTQLSVL.

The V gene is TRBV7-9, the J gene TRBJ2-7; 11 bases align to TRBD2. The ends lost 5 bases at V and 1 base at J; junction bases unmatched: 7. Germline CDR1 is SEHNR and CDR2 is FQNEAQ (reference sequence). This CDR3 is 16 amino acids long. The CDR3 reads CASSTLAGGLSYEQYF. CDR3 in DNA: TGTGCCAGCAGCACGTTAGCGGGAGGGCTTTCCTACGAGCAGTACTTC. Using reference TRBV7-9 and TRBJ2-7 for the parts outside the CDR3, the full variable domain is DTGVSQNPRHKITKRGQNVTFRCDPISEHNRLYWYRQTLGQGPEFLTYFQNEAQLEKSRLLSDRFSAERPKGSFSTLEIQRTEQGDSAMYLCASSTLAGGLSYEQYFGPGTRLTVT.

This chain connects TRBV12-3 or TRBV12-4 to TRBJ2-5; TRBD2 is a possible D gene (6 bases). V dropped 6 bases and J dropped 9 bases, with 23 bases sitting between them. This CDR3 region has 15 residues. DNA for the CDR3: TGTGCCAGCAGCTTACTGGACTACCGGCAGAAAGCCCAGTACTTC. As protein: CASSLLDYRQKAQYF.

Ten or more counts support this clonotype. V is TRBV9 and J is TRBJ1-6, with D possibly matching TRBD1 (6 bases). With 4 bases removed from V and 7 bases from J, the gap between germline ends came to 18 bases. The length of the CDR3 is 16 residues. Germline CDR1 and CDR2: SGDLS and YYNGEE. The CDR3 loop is CASSPWGALGNSPLHF. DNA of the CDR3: TGTGCCAGCAGCCCTTGGGGGGCGCTGGGGAATTCACCCCTCCACTTT. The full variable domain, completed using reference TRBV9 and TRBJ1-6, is DSGVTQTPKHLITATGQRVTLRCSPRSGDLSVYWYQQSLDQGLQFLIQYYNGEERAKGNILERFSAQQFPDLHSELNLSSLELGDSALYFCASSPWGALGNSPLHFGNGTRLTVT.

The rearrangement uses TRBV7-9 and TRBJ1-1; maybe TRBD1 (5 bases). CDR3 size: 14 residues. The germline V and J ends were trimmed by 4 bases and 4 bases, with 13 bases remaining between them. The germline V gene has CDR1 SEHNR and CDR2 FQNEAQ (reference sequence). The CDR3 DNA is TGTGCCAGCAGCTCTATGCAGGGTTCCACTGAAGCTTTCTTT. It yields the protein CASSSMQGSTEAFF.

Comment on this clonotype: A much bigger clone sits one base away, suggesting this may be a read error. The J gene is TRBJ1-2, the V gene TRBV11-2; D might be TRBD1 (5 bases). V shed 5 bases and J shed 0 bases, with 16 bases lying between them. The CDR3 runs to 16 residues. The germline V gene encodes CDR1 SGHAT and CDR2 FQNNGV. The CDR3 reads CASSAQVRGSNYGYTF. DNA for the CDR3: TGTGCCAGCAGCGCCCAGGTCCGGGGGTCTAACTATGGCTACACCTTC.

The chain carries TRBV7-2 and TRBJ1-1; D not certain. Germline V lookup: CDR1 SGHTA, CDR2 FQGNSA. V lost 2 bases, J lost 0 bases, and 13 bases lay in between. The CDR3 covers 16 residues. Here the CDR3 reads CASSLTWAGLNTEAFF. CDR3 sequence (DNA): TGTGCCAGCAGCTTAACTTGGGCAGGCCTGAACACTGAAGCTTTCTTT.

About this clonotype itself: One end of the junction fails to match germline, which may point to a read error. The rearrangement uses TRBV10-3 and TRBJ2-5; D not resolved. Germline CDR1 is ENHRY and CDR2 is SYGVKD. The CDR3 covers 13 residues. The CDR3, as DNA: TGTGCCAGCAGTACCGGGTCCTCAGAGACCCAGTACTTC. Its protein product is CASSTGSSETQYF.

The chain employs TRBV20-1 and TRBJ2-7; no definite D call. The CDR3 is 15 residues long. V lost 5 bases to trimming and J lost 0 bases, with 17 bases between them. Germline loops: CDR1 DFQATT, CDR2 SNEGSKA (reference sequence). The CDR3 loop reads CSASVGRLSSYEQYF. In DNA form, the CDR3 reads TGCAGTGCTTCGGTGGGCAGATTGAGCTCCTACGAGCAGTACTTC.

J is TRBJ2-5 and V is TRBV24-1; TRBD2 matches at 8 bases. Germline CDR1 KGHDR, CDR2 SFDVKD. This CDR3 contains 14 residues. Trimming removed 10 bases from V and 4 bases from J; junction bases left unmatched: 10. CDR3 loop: CATSPAGGGETQYF. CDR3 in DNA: TGTGCCACTTCGCCGGCGGGGGGTGGAGAGACCCAGTACTTC.

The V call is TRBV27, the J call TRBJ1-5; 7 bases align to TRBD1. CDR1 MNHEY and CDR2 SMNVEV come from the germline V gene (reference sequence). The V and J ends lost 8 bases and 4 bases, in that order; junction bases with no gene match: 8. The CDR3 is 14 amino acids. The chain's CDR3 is CASYQGGGNQPQHF. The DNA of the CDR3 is TGTGCCAGCTACCAGGGGGGCGGGAATCAGCCCCAGCATTTT.

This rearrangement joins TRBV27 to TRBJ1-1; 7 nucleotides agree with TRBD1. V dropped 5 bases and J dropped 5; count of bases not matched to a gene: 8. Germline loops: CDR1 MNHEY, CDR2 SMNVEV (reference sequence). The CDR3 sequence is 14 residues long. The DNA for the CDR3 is TGTGCCAGCAGTCTACTCAGGGGGACGACTGAAGCTTTCTTT. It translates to CASSLLRGTTEAFF.

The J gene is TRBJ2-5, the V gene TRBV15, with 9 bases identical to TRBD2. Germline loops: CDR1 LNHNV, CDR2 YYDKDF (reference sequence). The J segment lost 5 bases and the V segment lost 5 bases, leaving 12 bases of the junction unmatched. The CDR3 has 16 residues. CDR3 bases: TGTGCCACCAGCGTTGGGATGCGGGGGGGCCTTGAGACCCAGTACTTC. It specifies CATSVGMRGGLETQYF.

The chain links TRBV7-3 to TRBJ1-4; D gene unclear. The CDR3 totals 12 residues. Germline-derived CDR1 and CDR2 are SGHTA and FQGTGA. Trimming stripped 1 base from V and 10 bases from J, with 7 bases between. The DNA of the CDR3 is TGTGCCAGCAGCTTAAACGGATTAAAACTGTTTTTT. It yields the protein CASSLNGLKLFF.